Included here is one T cell receptor (beta chain) sequence, with context. The antigen is not known. This CDR3 is built from 15 residues. Trimming stripped 6 bases from V and 9 bases from J, with 23 bases between. From germline, CDR1 is MDHEN and CDR2 SYDVKM. This entry comes from a study of T cells in tuberculosis. Study results and limitations: Active tuberculosis alpha repertoires lay closer to GMM-specific TCRs than controls'.

Each clinical donor contributed on average around 100,000 T cells from unsorted cryopreserved PBMC. TCRdb's copy holds only in-frame clones and misses some; the assay was immunoSEQ multiplex PCR. The sample consists of tens of thousands of clones, 80% to 90% of them appearing once. J is TRBJ1-2 and V is TRBV28; weak D call: TRBD1 (5 bases). The material sequenced was PBMCs. This receptor was identified in a donor between 10 and 29 years old with latent tuberculosis or without tuberculosis infection. CDR3 nucleotide sequence: TGTGCCAGCAGCCCAACCGGGACTGTATCTTTTAGCTACACCTTC. Its translation: CASSPTGTVSFSYTF.